This is a list of T cell receptor beta chains from one sample in a study of blood T cell repertoires in COVID-19. Using immunoSEQ multiplex PCR, the repertoire was profiled, and TCRdb retains in-frame clones only, with some absent. The sample gives about 380,000 clones, 89% of which show up once; 0.95% to 1.5% is in the top ten. The sequencing sample was made of peripheral blood. These receptors came from a man aged 40-49 years with acute or convalescent COVID-19. Both conserved end residues are part of each CDR3. Each record gives: J gene, D gene, V gene, clone size, CDR3 DNA, CDR3 protein. A D gene is named only where the DNA matches it firmly. For some rows the clone size is stated as once, few or many, or as a class when expanded; others skip it.

>TRBJ2-5|.|TRBV25-1|.
TGTGCCAGCAGTGTTGGCAGGGTAGGAGAGACCCAGTACTTC
CASSVGRVGETQYF
>TRBJ1-1|.|TRBV6-5|.
TGTGCCAGCAGTTACCCCAGGGGAATGAACACTGAAGCTTTCTTT
CASSYPRGMNTEAFF
>TRBJ1-1|.|TRBV9|few
TGTGCCAGCAGCCCCAGGGGCGGAAGTGCTGAAGCTTTCTTT
CASSPRGGSAEAFF
>TRBJ2-6|TRBD1|TRBV7-9|.
TGTGCCAGCAGCTTCCGGGACAGGGTCTCTGGGGCCAACGTCCTGACTTTC
CASSFRDRVSGANVLTF
>TRBJ1-2|.|TRBV7-9|.
TGTGCCAGCAGCTCAAGGGGATTCTTAACCTACACCTTC
CASSSRGFLTYTF
>TRBJ1-5|TRBD1|TRBV19|.
TGTGCCAGCGGGGGGGACAGGGGGCTCCATCAGCCCCAGCATTTT
CASGGDRGLHQPQHF
>TRBJ1-5|.|TRBV20-1|.
TGCAGTGCTAGAGACGGCAGGGCCCAGCATTTT
CSARDGRAQHF
>TRBJ1-2|TRBD1|TRBV5-1|.
TGCGCCAGCAGCGCTGGGACAGCCTATGGCTACACCTTC
CASSAGTAYGYTF
>TRBJ2-7|.|TRBV5-4|.
TGTGCCAGCAGCCTCGGAGGCTCCGAGCAGTACTTC
CASSLGGSEQYF
>TRBJ2-7|.|TRBV2|.
TGTGCCAGCACCCACGAAAATACAGGGACCTACGAGCAGTACTTC
CASTHENTGTYEQYF
>TRBJ2-5|.|TRBV15|.
TGTGCCACCAGCAGATTCAAGCTTTTGAAAGAGACCCAGTACTTC
CATSRFKLLKETQYF
>TRBJ2-3|TRBD2|TRBV7-9|.
TGTGCCAGCAGTTACGGACTAGCCAGCGATACGCAGTATTTT
CASSYGLASDTQYF
>TRBJ1-2|TRBD1|TRBV19|.
TGTGCCAGTAGTAGTAGGGGGCCCGATGGCTACACCTTC
CASSSRGPDGYTF
>TRBJ2-2|.|TRBV10-2|once
TGCGCCAGCAGGCCAAGACGGGCAGCGGGCAGACTCGCGAACACCGGGGAGCTGTTTTTT
CASRPRRAAGRLANTGELFF
>TRBJ2-4|TRBD2|TRBV7-6|.
TGTGCCAGCAGCTTGAGAGCGGGAGGGCCCAAAAACATTCAGTACTTC
CASSLRAGGPKNIQYF
>TRBJ2-2|TRBD2|TRBV7-2|once
TGTGCCAGCAGCTCCCGGGGGGGCCGTACCGGGGAGCTGTTTTTT
CASSSRGGRTGELFF
>TRBJ2-7|.|TRBV29-1|.
TGCAGCGTTGTCTCCATTACGGGGGTCAGCTTCTACGAGCAGTACTTC
CSVVSITGVSFYEQYF
>TRBJ1-4|.|TRBV28|once
TGTGCCAGCAGACTAACACCGGGGGGGTACGAAAAACTGTTTTTT
CASRLTPGGYEKLFF
>TRBJ1-2|.|TRBV7-8|few
TGTGCCAGCAGCCCCACCTACAGCATATTTGGCTACACCTTC
CASSPTYSIFGYTF
>TRBJ2-1|.|TRBV18|.
TGTGCCAGCTCCCCTTACTCGATGAATGAGCAGTTCTTC
CASSPYSMNEQFF